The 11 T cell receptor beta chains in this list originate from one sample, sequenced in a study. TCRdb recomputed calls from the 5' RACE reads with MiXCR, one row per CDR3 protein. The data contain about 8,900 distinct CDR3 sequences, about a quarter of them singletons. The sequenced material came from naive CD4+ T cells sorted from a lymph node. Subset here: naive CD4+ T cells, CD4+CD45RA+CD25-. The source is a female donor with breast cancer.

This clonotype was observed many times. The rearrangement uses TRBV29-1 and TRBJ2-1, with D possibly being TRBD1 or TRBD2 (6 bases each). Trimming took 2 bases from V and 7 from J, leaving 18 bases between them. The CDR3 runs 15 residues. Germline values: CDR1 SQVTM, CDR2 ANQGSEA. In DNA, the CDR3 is TGCAGCGTTGAACCGCGGAGGGGGAGCGGGAATGAGCAGTTCTTC. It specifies CSVEPRRGSGNEQFF.

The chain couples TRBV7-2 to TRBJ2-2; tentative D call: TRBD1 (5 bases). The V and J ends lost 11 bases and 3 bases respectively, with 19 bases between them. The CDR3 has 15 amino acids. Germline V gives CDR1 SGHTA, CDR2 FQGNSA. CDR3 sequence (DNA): TGTGCCGACAGCTTATTACCGGATTACACCGGGGAGCTGTTTTTT. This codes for CADSLLPDYTGELFF.

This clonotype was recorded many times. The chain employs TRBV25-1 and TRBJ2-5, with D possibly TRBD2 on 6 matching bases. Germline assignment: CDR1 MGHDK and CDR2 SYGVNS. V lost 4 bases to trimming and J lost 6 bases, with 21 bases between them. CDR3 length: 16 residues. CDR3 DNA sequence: TGTGCCAGCAGTGCCCCGTCGGTAGCGGTGTACAAGACCCAGTACTTC. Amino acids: CASSAPSVAVYKTQYF.

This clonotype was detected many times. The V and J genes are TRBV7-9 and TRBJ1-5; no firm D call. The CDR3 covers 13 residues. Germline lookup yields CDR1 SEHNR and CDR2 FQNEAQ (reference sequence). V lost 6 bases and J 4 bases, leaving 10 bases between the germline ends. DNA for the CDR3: TGTGCCAGCAGTCCTGCCCGGAATCAGCCCCAGCATTTT. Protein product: CASSPARNQPQHF.

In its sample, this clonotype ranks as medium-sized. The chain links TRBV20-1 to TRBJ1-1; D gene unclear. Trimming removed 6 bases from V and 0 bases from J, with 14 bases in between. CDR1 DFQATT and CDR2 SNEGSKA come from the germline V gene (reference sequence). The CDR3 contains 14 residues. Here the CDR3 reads CSARRRELNTEAFF. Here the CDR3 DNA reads TGCAGTGCAAGAAGACGGGAGCTGAACACTGAAGCTTTCTTT.

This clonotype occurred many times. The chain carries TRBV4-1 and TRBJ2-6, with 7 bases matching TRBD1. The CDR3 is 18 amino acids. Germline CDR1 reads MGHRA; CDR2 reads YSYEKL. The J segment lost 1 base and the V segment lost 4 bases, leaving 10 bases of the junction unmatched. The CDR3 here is CASSRYYPRGSGANVLTF. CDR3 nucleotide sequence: TGCGCCAGCAGCCGTTATTATCCCAGGGGGTCTGGGGCCAACGTCCTGACTTTC.

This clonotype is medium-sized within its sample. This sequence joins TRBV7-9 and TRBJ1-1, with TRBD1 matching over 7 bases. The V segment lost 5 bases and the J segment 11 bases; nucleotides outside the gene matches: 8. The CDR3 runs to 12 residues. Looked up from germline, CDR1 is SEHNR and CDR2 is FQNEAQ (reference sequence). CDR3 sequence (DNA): TGTGCCAGCAGCCGGGACAGTTTCTCTGCTTTCTTT. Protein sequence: CASSRDSFSAFF.

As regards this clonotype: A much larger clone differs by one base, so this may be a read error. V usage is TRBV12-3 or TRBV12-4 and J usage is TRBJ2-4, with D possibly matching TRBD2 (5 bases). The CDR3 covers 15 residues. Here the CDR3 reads CASSFAGLAKNVQYF. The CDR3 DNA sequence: TGTGCCAGCAGTTTCGCGGGTCTAGCCAAAAACGTTCAGTACTTC.

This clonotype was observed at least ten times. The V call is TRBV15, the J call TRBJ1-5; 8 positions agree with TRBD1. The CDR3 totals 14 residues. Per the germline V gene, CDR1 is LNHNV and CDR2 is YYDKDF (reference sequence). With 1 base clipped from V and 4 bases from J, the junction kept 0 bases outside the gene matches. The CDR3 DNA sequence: TGTGCCACCAGCAGAGGGACAGGGAATCAGCCCCAGCATTTT. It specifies CATSRGTGNQPQHF.

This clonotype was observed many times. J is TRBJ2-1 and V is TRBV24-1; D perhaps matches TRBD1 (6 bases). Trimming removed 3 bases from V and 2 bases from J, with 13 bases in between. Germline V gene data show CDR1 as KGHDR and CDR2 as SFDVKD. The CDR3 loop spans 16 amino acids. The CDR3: CATSDKGVGTYNEQFF. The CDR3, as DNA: TGTGCCACCAGTGATAAGGGGGTAGGTACCTACAATGAGCAGTTCTTC.

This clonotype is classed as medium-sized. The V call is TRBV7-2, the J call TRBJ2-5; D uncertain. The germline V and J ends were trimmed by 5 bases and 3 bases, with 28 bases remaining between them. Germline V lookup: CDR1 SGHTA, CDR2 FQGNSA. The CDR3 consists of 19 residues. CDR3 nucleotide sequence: TGTGCCAGCAGCCCGAGACACCTCCGTACCATGGTAGTCAAAGAGACCCAGTACTTC. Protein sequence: CASSPRHLRTMVVKETQYF. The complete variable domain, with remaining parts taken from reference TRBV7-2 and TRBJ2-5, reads GAGVSQSPSNKVTEKGKDVELRCDPISGHTALYWYRQSLGQGLEFLIYFQGNSAPDKSGLPSDRFSAERTGGSVSTLTIQRTQQEDSAVYLCASSPRHLRTMVVKETQYFGPGTRLLVL.